This TCR beta chain stems from a study of shared clonotypes between healthy human individuals (dated by TCRdb to between 2020 and 2021). Concerning the study at large: A couple of women and a few men aged 18 to 49 years were included in the cohort. Each donor's leukapheresis produced roughly between about 0.8 and 8.9 billion PBMCs. Blood TCR repertoires of about 5 healthy adults were deeply sequenced to estimate repertoire size and the extent of clonotype sharing between individuals. For each donor, CD4 naive and CD4 memory were each run on three plates, CD8 naive on two plates, and CD8 memory on one plate. To increase sequencing depth and limit assay-specific biases, different laboratories used diverse techniques to prepare libraries and sequence TCR repertoires.

V is cut back by 6 bases and J by 4 bases, with 1 base in the junction unmatched. The germline V gene specifies MDHEN as CDR1 and SYDVKM as CDR2. The CDR3, cysteine through phenylalanine, is 13 amino acids long. Just CDR3 DNA is preserved here, 39 bases in frame from base 1. CD8 naive samples consisted of CD45RO-negative cells that were positively selected for CCR7, yielding a CD45RA+CCR7+ population without TemRA cells. Donors were healthy HIV-negative adults with no recently reported acute infections or vaccinations. Every donor was a Caucasian adult residing in Nashville, Tennessee, USA. Blood was collected by leukapheresis, and PBMCs were isolated by Ficoll-Histopaque density gradient centrifugation and then cryopreserved in liquid nitrogen vapor phase. Analytical flow cytometry was used to check the purity and quantity of every magnetically sorted T cell population. Genomic DNA was isolated from every sorted fraction and measured by UV absorbance on a Nanodrop 2000c.

Using the deep immunoSEQ assay, multiplex PCR amplified TCR CDR3 regions from genomic DNA. Extracted genomic DNA from each cell subset was distributed evenly across all wells of several immunoSEQ 96-well plates, and each plate was treated as a replicate. For sorted subsets, approximately 200 ng of genomic DNA, equivalent to roughly 33,000 T cell genomes, went into each replicate PCR. Purified libraries were quantified with a Qubit 3.0 fluorometer, sized on a Bioanalyzer 2100, and re-quantified with the KAPA Library Quantification kit. Every immunoSEQ 96-well plate was sequenced on a separate single-read 150-cycle Illumina NextSeq 550 flow cell. From the authors' description of their analysis: Because the immunoSEQ output included only junctional sequences and no quality scores, the filtering could not be the same as the filtering used for full-length reads. To assign V/J genes and CDR3, sequences were annotated using PyIR, a Python wrapper for IgBLAST v1.9, with IMGT germline references. Reads were filtered out if the reads had weak V/J assignments (E-value above 1e-6), no CDR3, stop codons, out-of-frame junctions, or ambiguous translated residues. A V3J clonotype was defined by an identical inferred V gene, J gene, and CDR3 amino acid sequence. Percentage overlap between repertoires was calculated by dividing the number of shared unique clonotypes by the size of the smaller repertoire. RTK rarefaction, the Chao1 estimator, and Recon v2.1 estimates of unobserved clonotypes were used to assess repertoire richness. Generation probabilities for all TCRbeta clonotypes obtained by the gDNA method from a handful of donors were computed using OLGA. Held by TCRdb, this immuneACCESS table contains in-frame sequences only and omits some clones. Under half of the omission traces to an unresolved V gene where checked; the cause of the rest is unknown. That table supplies the V and J calls and clone size; D and trimming were determined from the DNA. Within this sample are about 820,000 clones, with about 92% of them counted one time only. Around 24% of the sample belongs to the ten largest clones.

Details on this clone: The specificity of this receptor is unknown. There are no base qualities to consult, and no much larger clone falls within one base.

The paper's findings and limits, for the study overall: Larger estimated clonotype richness was generally found for naive subsets than for memory subsets. Sampling was restricted to blood, and TCR repertoires in tissue are likely to differ from TCR repertoires in blood. Pairwise subsampling led to the expectation that sequencing depth would affect the degree of clonotype sharing among donors. Sharing across several donors was observed for about 5% of naive CD4, over 3% of naive CD8, roughly 2.3% of memory CD4, and roughly 0.4% of memory CD8 clonotypes. The genetic and exposure-history diversity represented was limited by the small number of donors. Compared with non-shared clonotypes, clonotypes shared by all four sorted-subset donors had higher generation probabilities. Rarefaction of sorted-subset datasets indicated incomplete sequencing despite the large sequencing depth.

Sample: naive CD8+ T cells sorted from blood. Sample cell subset or site, as interpreted from the label and publication: CD45RA+CCR7+. The sequence was collected from a man aged 25-40 years in good health. The rearranged segments are TRBV28 and TRBJ2-2, and TRBD1 matches 8 of the central bases. CDR3 sequence: CASRDRATGELFF. The DNA is as follows: TGTGCCAGCAGGGACAGGGCCACCGGGGAGCTGTTTTTT. This CDR3, with the reference TRBV28 and TRBJ2-2 proteins standing in past its ends, gives the full variable domain DVKVTQSSRYLVKRTGEKVFLECVQDMDHENMFWYRQDPGLGLRLIYFSYDVKMKEKGDIPEGYSVSREKKERFSLILESASTNQTSMYLCASRDRATGELFFGEGSRLTVL.